This note documents a single TCR beta chain sequence. Its target is not known. The data stem from a study of PD-1 blockade in mismatch repair-deficient tumors. Study-wide context: All were previously treated, progressing patients with eleven to twelve mismatch repair-deficient cancer types.

All patients were mismatch repair deficient, assessed by either PCR or immunohistochemistry. Measured with immunoSEQ multiplex PCR; TCRdb has only the in-frame clones, and not every one. This table has tens of thousands of clones, roughly three quarters appearing once. Study results and limitations: After pembrolizumab, tumor-resident clones rose rapidly, then generally contracted before radiologic responses.

The source is an adult with mismatch repair-deficient cancer. Sequencing was performed on peripheral blood, taken 4 weeks after starting pembrolizumab.

CDR3 amino acids: CASSPMVLNTEAFF. The CDR3 coding sequence is TGTGCCAGCTCACCAATGGTCCTGAACACTGAAGCTTTCTTT. The rearrangement joins TRBV18 to TRBJ1-1; D is unresolved. CDR3 length: 14 residues. Germline values: CDR1 KGHSH, CDR2 LQKENI. The V end was cut by 2 bases, the J end by 0 bases, with 7 bases between.